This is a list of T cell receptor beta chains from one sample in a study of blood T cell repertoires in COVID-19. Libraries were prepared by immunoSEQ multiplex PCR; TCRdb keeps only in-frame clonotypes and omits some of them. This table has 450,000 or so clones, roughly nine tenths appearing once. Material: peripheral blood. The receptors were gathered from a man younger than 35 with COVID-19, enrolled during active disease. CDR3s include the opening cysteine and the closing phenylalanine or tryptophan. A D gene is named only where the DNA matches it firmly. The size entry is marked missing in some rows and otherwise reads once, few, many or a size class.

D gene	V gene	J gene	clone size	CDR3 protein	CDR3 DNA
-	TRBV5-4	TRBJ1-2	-	CASSLGTVNYGYTF	TGTGCCAGCAGCTTGGGGACAGTTAACTATGGCTACACCTTC
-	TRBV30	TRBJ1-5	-	CAWSVGRGSQPQHF	TGTGCCTGGAGTGTCGGCAGGGGTAGTCAGCCCCAGCATTTT
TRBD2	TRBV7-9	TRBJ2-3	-	CASSWASGGPGDTQYF	TGTGCCAGCAGCTGGGCCTCGGGGGGGCCGGGAGATACGCAGTATTTT
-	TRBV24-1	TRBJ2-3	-	CATSDSVDTQYF	TGTGCCACCAGTGATTCAGTCGATACGCAGTATTTT
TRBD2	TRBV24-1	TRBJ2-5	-	CATSDHDSRGGETQYF	TGTGCCACCAGTGATCATGATTCGCGGGGGGGGGAGACCCAGTACTTC
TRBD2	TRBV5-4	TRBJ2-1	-	CASSFGTSTFNEQFF	TGTGCCAGCAGCTTTGGGACTAGCACTTTCAATGAGCAGTTCTTC
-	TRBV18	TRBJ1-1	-	CASSHSGHTEAFF	TGTGCCAGCTCACACTCAGGGCACACTGAAGCTTTCTTT
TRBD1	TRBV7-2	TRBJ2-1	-	CASSSRAGTGTNEQFF	TGTGCCAGCAGCTCACGCGCCGGGACAGGGACCAATGAGCAGTTCTTC
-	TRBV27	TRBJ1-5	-	CASSPYIPNSNQPQHF	TGTGCCAGCAGTCCTTACATACCGAATAGCAATCAGCCCCAGCATTTT
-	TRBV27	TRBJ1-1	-	CASSSIQGRNTEAFF	TGTGCCAGCAGTTCGATTCAGGGCAGGAACACTGAAGCTTTCTTT
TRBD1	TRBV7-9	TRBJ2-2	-	CASRLGTANTGELFF	TGTGCCAGCAGACTAGGGACAGCGAACACCGGGGAGCTGTTTTTT
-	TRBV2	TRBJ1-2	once	CASSEYERPDYGYTF	TGTGCCAGCAGTGAATACGAGAGGCCAGACTATGGCTACACCTTC
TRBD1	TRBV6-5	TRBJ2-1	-	CASSSGYRGEQFF	TGTGCCAGCAGTTCCGGCTACAGGGGAGAGCAGTTCTTC
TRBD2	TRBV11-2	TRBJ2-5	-	CASSLVLAGVSETQYF	TGTGCCAGCAGCTTAGTCCTAGCGGGAGTGTCAGAGACCCAGTACTTC
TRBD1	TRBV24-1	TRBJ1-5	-	CATSPGQAHGPQHF	TGTGCCACCAGCCCCGGACAGGCTCATGGGCCCCAGCATTTT
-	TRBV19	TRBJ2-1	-	CASTSDRLNNEQFF	TGTGCCAGTACCTCTGACAGGCTCAACAATGAGCAGTTCTTC
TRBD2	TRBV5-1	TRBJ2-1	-	CASSLESGGSNEQFF	TGCGCCAGCAGCTTGGAGTCGGGGGGAAGCAATGAGCAGTTCTTC
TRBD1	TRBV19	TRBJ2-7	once	CASSLSLQGASYEQYF	TGTGCCAGTAGTTTAAGCCTCCAGGGGGCCTCCTACGAGCAGTACTTC
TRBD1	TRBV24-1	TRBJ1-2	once	CATSDLKTGRYTF	TGTGCCACCAGTGACCTTAAGACAGGGCGGTACACCTTC
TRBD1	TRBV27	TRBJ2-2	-	CASSFRQGVNTGELFF	TGTGCCAGCAGTTTCCGACAGGGGGTGAACACCGGGGAGCTGTTTTTT
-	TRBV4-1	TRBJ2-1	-	CASSLQVHSYNEQFF	TGCGCCAGCAGCCTTCAGGTCCACTCCTACAATGAGCAGTTCTTC
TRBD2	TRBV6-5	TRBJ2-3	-	CASSYPGLAGQYF	TGTGCCAGCAGTTACCCGGGACTAGCGGGGCAGTATTTT
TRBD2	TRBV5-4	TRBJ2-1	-	CASSSPSGRRAEQFF	TGTGCCAGCAGCTCCCCTAGCGGGAGGCGGGCTGAGCAGTTCTTC
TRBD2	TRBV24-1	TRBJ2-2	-	CATSDLGLAFGGELFF	TGTGCCACCAGTGACCTAGGACTAGCGTTTGGCGGGGAGCTGTTTTTT
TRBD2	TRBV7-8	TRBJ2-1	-	CASSLIAGGPGEQFF	TGTGCCAGCAGCTTAATAGCGGGGGGGCCGGGTGAGCAGTTCTTC
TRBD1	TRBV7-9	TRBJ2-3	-	CASSPGQGSDTQYF	TGTGCCAGCAGCCCCGGACAGGGGTCAGATACGCAGTATTTT
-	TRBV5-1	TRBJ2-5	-	CASSLGREVGETQYF	TGCGCCAGCAGCTTGGGCAGGGAAGTAGGAGAGACCCAGTACTTC
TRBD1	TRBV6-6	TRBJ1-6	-	CASSYRGTGNSPLHF	TGTGCCAGCAGTTACCGTGGGACAGGGAATTCACCCCTCCACTTT
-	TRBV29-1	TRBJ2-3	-	CSVEGRVGADTQYF	TGCAGCGTCGAGGGTAGAGTCGGCGCAGATACGCAGTATTTT
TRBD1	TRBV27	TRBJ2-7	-	CASSYQGVDEQYF	TGTGCCAGCAGTTACCAGGGGGTCGACGAGCAGTACTTC
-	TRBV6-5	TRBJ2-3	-	CASSYPGDTQYF	TGTGCCAGCAGTTACCCAGGGGATACGCAGTATTTT
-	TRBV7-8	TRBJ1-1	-	CASRVTGNTEAFF	TGTGCCAGCAGGGTGACAGGGAACACTGAAGCTTTCTTT
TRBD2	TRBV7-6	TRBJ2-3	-	CASSLGLAGATDTQYF	TGTGCCAGCAGCTTAGGGCTAGCGGGTGCCACAGATACGCAGTATTTT
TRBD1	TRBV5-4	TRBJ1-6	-	CASSPPGQGDSPLHF	TGTGCCAGCAGCCCCCCGGGACAGGGCGATTCACCCCTCCACTTT
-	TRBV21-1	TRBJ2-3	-	CASSKGTSGRSDTQYF	TGTGCCAGCAGCAAAGGAACTAGCGGGAGATCAGATACGCAGTATTTT
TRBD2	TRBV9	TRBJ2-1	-	CASSVGLAGSNEQFF	TGTGCCAGCAGCGTAGGACTAGCGGGCTCCAATGAGCAGTTCTTC
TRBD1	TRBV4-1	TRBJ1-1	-	CASSHSTGGNTEAFF	TGCGCCAGCAGCCATAGCACAGGGGGCAACACTGAAGCTTTCTTT
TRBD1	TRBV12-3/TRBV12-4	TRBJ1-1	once	CASTQTGFSFF	TGTGCCAGCACCCAGACAGGGTTCTCTTTCTTT
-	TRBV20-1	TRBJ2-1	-	CSASPPRGAANEQFF	TGCAGTGCTAGTCCCCCCCGGGGGGCGGCCAATGAGCAGTTCTTC
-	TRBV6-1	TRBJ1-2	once	CASSELKGGVRGYTF	TGTGCCAGCAGTGAACTTAAAGGGGGGGTACGCGGCTACACCTTC
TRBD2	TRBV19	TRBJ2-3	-	CATRLAGVAADTQYF	TGTGCCACCAGACTAGCGGGAGTTGCGGCAGATACGCAGTATTTT
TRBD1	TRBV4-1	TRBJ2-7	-	CASSQEGRGLSYEQYF	TGCGCCAGCAGCCAAGAAGGCAGGGGGCTTTCCTACGAGCAGTACTTC
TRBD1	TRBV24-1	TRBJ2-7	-	CATRDRGYEQYF	TGTGCCACCAGGGACAGGGGCTACGAGCAGTACTTC
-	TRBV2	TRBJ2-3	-	CASSLVDTQYF	TGTGCCAGCAGTCTAGTCGATACGCAGTATTTT
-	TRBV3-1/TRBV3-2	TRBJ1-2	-	CASSPWGDGYTF	TGTGCCAGCAGCCCCTGGGGGGATGGCTACACCTTC
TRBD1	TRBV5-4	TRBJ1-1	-	CASSQKDRVTEAFF	TGTGCCAGCAGCCAAAAGGACAGGGTCACTGAAGCTTTCTTT
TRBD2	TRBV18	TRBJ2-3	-	CASSPTQGTSGGAGLGTQYF	TGTGCCAGCTCACCGACACAAGGGACTAGCGGGGGGGCCGGGCTAGGTACGCAGTATTTT
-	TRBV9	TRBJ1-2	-	CASSPKPVYGYTF	TGTGCCAGCAGCCCGAAGCCGGTCTATGGCTACACCTTC
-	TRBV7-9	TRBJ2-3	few	CASSPSTDTQYF	TGTGCCAGCAGCCCTAGCACAGATACGCAGTATTTT
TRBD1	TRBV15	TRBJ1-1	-	CATSRGGTGNTEAFF	TGTGCCACCAGCAGAGGGGGGACAGGGAACACTGAAGCTTTCTTT
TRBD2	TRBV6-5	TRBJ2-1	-	CASSSGTRSDEQFF	TGTGCCAGCAGTTCCGGGACTAGATCGGATGAGCAGTTCTTC
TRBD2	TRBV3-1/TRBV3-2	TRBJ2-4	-	CASSQEGGWASGGLTGIQYF	TGTGCCAGCAGCCAAGAAGGTGGCTGGGCTAGCGGGGGCTTAACAGGCATTCAGTACTTC